Below, one TCR beta chain is given with its context. The sample belongs to a study of blood T cells in healthy people across ages. For the second PCR, which ran for about 6 to 11 cycles, a sample-barcoded 5' primer and a J-beta primer mix were used. Each CDR3 protein gets one entry after TCRdb re-called the 5' RACE reads with MiXCR. The table lists 1.5 million to 2 million distinct CDR3 sequences, 49% of them singletons. Germline assignment: CDR1 SGHTA and CDR2 FQGNSA. V gave up 3 bases and J gave up 3 bases, with 9 bases separating them. The CDR3 has 15 amino acids. The chain recombines TRBV7-2 with TRBJ2-6; D ambiguous. Specimen: blood. The clonotype originates from a woman between 35 and 50 years old in good health. The CDR3 is CASSFTEGGANVLTF. Here the CDR3 DNA reads TGTGCCAGCAGCTTTACCGAAGGTGGGGCCAACGTCCTGACTTTC.